These 28 T cell receptor beta chains share one sample of origin, sequenced in a study of immune characterization of retroperitoneal liposarcoma. TCRdb ran MiXCR on the PCR reads and lists one entry per CDR3 protein. The sample shows approximately 3,000 distinct CDR3 sequences, about 46% of them seen only once. Sample: tumor tissue. The receptor set was obtained from a male donor with retroperitoneal liposarcoma.

This clonotype showed up just a few times. The DNA of the CDR3 is TGTGCCAGCAGCACAAGGGACAGGGGAAATGAGCAGTTCTTC. It yields the protein CASSTRDRGNEQFF. V gene TRBV11-1 combines with J gene TRBJ2-1; the match to TRBD1 covers 10 bases. Unmatched junction bases numbered 5, after V lost 5 bases and J lost 7 bases. The CDR3 totals 14 residues. Germline V gene lookup returns CDR1 SGHAT and CDR2 FQDESV (reference sequence).

The rearrangement joins TRBV6-4 to TRBJ2-1; 9 positions agree with TRBD2. The CDR3 spans 15 residues. Germline V CDR1 and CDR2: MRHNA, SNTAGT. Trimming took 0 bases from V and 5 from J; bases not matched to a gene: 2. The CDR3 loop is CASSDSAGGHNEQFF. CDR3 coding DNA: TGTGCCAGCAGTGACTCGGCGGGGGGGCACAATGAGCAGTTCTTC.

Relative to its sample, this clonotype is medium-sized. The chain links TRBV7-8 to TRBJ1-5; D remains ambiguous. CDR1 SGHVS and CDR2 FQNEAQ come from the germline V gene. Deletions cut 4 bases from V and 4 bases from J, with 11 bases between. This CDR3 region has 14 residues. CDR3 nucleotide sequence: TGTGCCAGCAGCTCCTCGTCCGGGAATCAGCCCCAGCATTTT. This translates into CASSSSSGNQPQHF.

This clonotype counts as large. V gene TRBV6-6 combines with J gene TRBJ1-1; D not certain. Germline assignment: CDR1 MNHNY and CDR2 SVGAGI (reference sequence). Trimming cost V 6 bases and J 4 bases, with 9 bases left between them. CDR3 size: 12 residues. In nucleotides, the CDR3 is TGTGCCAGCAGCACCGGGGTCACTGAAGCTTTCTTT. Amino acids: CASSTGVTEAFF.

The CDR3, as DNA: TGTGCCAGCAGCTTAGACCAGGGGGCGAACACCGGGGAGCTGTTTTTT. It specifies CASSLDQGANTGELFF. V and J are TRBV11-2 and TRBJ2-2; 7 positions match TRBD1. Germline V CDR1 and CDR2: SGHAT, FQNNGV. This CDR3 region has 16 residues. V dropped 0 bases and J dropped 0; count of bases not matched to a gene: 1.

The chain joins TRBV6-1 to TRBJ2-1; D ambiguous. Trimming left V 2 bases short and J 6 bases short, with 8 bases between. The CDR3 is 13 amino acids. Per germline, CDR1 MNHNS and CDR2 SASEGT. The CDR3 protein is CASSEPPGNEQFF. The CDR3 bases are TGTGCCAGCAGTGAACCCCCTGGCAATGAGCAGTTCTTC.

The V and J genes are TRBV10-2 and TRBJ2-6, with D tentatively TRBD1 (5 bases). This CDR3 spans 18 amino acids. Trimming removed 7 bases at V and 0 bases at J, with 19 bases between. Germline V gives CDR1 WSHSY, CDR2 SAAADI. The CDR3 sequence is CASTKGPGFPSGANVLTF. The CDR3 DNA follows: TGCGCCAGCACTAAAGGCCCAGGGTTTCCCTCTGGGGCCAACGTCCTGACTTTC.

This clonotype was detected only a few times. This sequence joins TRBV6-1 and TRBJ2-4; 8 nucleotides agree with TRBD2. This CDR3 region has 15 residues. Trimming cost V 8 bases and J 1 base; bases outside gene matches: 7. Germline V gives CDR1 MNHNS, CDR2 SASEGT. In DNA, the CDR3 is TGTGCCAGCCGGGAGGGTACTGGTGCCAAAAACATTCAGTACTTC. This codes for CASREGTGAKNIQYF.

The rearrangement joins TRBV6-1 to TRBJ1-3; possible D gene TRBD1, 6 bases. V lost 5 bases and J 3 bases, leaving 11 bases between the germline ends. The CDR3 contains 14 residues. Germline values: CDR1 MNHNS, CDR2 SASEGT. The CDR3, as DNA: TGTGCCAGCAGTTCCGACAGGAGTGGAAACACCATATATTTT. Encoded protein: CASSSDRSGNTIYF.

V and J are TRBV6-1 and TRBJ1-5; possibly TRBD1 for D (5 bases). The CDR3 is made up of 16 amino acids. V lost 2 bases and J lost 0, with 11 bases in between. The germline gives CDR1 MNHNS, CDR2 SASEGT. The CDR3 protein is CASSEPSGISNQPQHF. CDR3 DNA sequence: TGTGCCAGCAGTGAACCCTCAGGGATTAGCAATCAGCCCCAGCATTTT.

The chain joins TRBV7-3 to TRBJ2-5, with 7 positions matching TRBD1. The germline CDR1 and CDR2 sequences are SGHTA and FQGTGA. This CDR3 contains 16 residues. The J segment lost 2 bases and the V segment lost 5 bases, leaving 11 bases of the junction unmatched. In nucleotides, the CDR3 is TGTGCCAGCAGCAAAGGGACAGCTATAGAACAAGAGACCCAGTACTTC. Its translation is CASSKGTAIEQETQYF.

The chain recombines TRBV7-2 with TRBJ2-2; no clear D gene. Germline lookup yields CDR1 SGHTA and CDR2 FQGNSA. CDR3 length: 13 residues. Trimming took 3 bases from V and 4 from J, leaving 6 bases between them. CDR3: CASSFRSTGELFF. CDR3 DNA: TGTGCCAGCAGCTTCAGAAGCACCGGGGAGCTGTTTTTT.

V and J are TRBV6-1 and TRBJ2-2; D gene uncertain. Germline V gene data show CDR1 as MNHNS and CDR2 as SASEGT. The V and J ends lost 5 bases and 0 bases respectively, with 13 bases between them. CDR3 size: 16 residues. The CDR3 loop is CASSYRFGANTGELFF. Written as DNA, the CDR3 is TGTGCCAGCAGTTACCGGTTCGGAGCGAACACCGGGGAGCTGTTTTTT.

This clonotype qualifies as medium-sized (0.01 to 0.1%). The rearrangement links TRBV12-3 or TRBV12-4 to TRBJ2-3; possibly TRBD1 for D (5 bases). With 7 bases removed from V and 5 bases from J, the gap between germline ends came to 13 bases. The CDR3 spans 13 residues. The CDR3 nucleotides are TGTGCCAGCATCCCCGGAACAGGAGATACGCAGTATTTT. This gives the protein CASIPGTGDTQYF.

In nucleotides, the CDR3 is TGCGCCAGCAGCTTGGCGGGGTCCCTCCAAGAGACCCAGTTCTTC. The encoded protein is CASSLAGSLQETQFF. The V call is TRBV5-1, the J call TRBJ2-1, with D perhaps TRBD2 (5 bases). V was clipped by 0 bases and J by 13 bases, with 20 bases between them. The germline V gene has CDR1 SGHRS and CDR2 YFSETQ. This CDR3 has 15 residues.

The V call is TRBV6-1, the J call TRBJ2-2, with a possible D match to TRBD1 (6 bases). CDR3 length equals 15 residues. V was clipped by 2 bases and J by 6 bases, with 13 bases between them. Germline V gene sequence: CDR1 MNHNS, CDR2 SASEGT. The CDR3 DNA sequence: TGTGCCAGCAGTGAATTATGGGGGCAGGCCGGGGAGCTGTTTTTT. Translation: CASSELWGQAGELFF.

The rearrangement joins TRBV6-6 to TRBJ2-3; D is ambiguous. Germline V gene data show CDR1 as MNHNY and CDR2 as SVGAGI (reference sequence). The CDR3 extends over 16 amino acids. V was shortened by 2 bases and J by 0 bases, with 12 bases between the two germline ends. CDR3 bases: TGTGCCAGCAGTTACACGGCAGCCCCTAGCACAGATACGCAGTATTTT. This encodes CASSYTAAPSTDTQYF.

The chain employs TRBV27 and TRBJ2-1; the D call may be TRBD1 or TRBD2 (5 bases each). The last part of the DNA fits TRBJ2-5 better; the J call may be wrong. In germline, CDR1 is MNHEY, CDR2 SMNVEV (reference sequence). The CDR3 is 14 amino acids. CDR3 sequence (DNA): TGTGCCAGCCGTCCTCTTCCCGGGACAGAGACCCAGTACTTC. Translated: CASRPLPGTETQYF.

The chain links TRBV27 to TRBJ1-1; maybe TRBD1 (6 bases). Germline values: CDR1 MNHEY, CDR2 SMNVEV (reference sequence). Trimming stripped 3 bases from V and 0 bases from J, with 8 bases between. This CDR3 spans 14 amino acids. In nucleotides, the CDR3 is TGTGCCAGCAGTTTGGGACAAGTGAACACTGAAGCTTTCTTT. It codes for CASSLGQVNTEAFF.

The chain's CDR3 is CASSYPGFGEAFF. The CDR3 DNA reads TGTGCCAGCAGTTACCCAGGGTTTGGTGAAGCTTTCTTT. This sequence joins TRBV6-6 and TRBJ1-1, with TRBD1 as a possible D gene (5 bases). The germline V gene encodes CDR1 MNHNY and CDR2 SVGAGI (reference sequence). Trimming shortened V by 2 bases and J by 7 bases, and 11 bases separated the two germline ends. CDR3 size: 13 residues.

Judged by abundance, this clonotype is medium-sized. J is TRBJ2-2 and V is TRBV6-1; possibly TRBD1 for D (7 bases). The CDR3 consists of 19 residues. Germline assignment: CDR1 MNHNS and CDR2 SASEGT. V lost 6 bases, J lost 4 bases, and 27 bases lay in between. The CDR3, as DNA: TGTGCCAGCAGCCGCATGGGACTGACAGGGCTGTTGGGCACCGGGGAGCTGTTTTTT. It encodes CASSRMGLTGLLGTGELFF.

Written as DNA, the CDR3 is TGTGCCAGCAGTGAGACTACGGTGGTCACTGAAGCTTTCTTT. Protein sequence: CASSETTVVTEAFF. The genes are TRBV6-1 and TRBJ1-1; D uncertain. The CDR3 covers 14 residues. Trimming took off 3 bases at V and 4 bases at J, with 12 bases between the two ends. Germline assignment: CDR1 MNHNS and CDR2 SASEGT.

There are a few counts of this clonotype. The gene calls are TRBV27 and TRBJ2-1; 7 nucleotides line up with TRBD2. The junction had 10 bases not matched to a gene; V was cut back by 1 base and J by 7 bases. Looked up from germline, CDR1 is MNHEY and CDR2 is SMNVEV (reference sequence). CDR3 size: 16 residues. The CDR3 bases are TGTGCCAGCAGTTTATTTGCGGGCGGGGGAGGTAATGAGCAGTTCTTC. Translated: CASSLFAGGGGNEQFF.

This clonotype appeared a single time. This chain uses TRBV6-6 with TRBJ2-4; TRBD1 might be the D (7 bases). CDR1 and CDR2 (germline): MNHNY, SVGAGI (reference sequence). This CDR3 comprises 13 residues. With 5 bases removed from V and 4 bases from J, the gap between germline ends came to 9 bases. The chain's CDR3 is CASSPGGKNIQYF. In DNA form, the CDR3 reads TGTGCCAGCAGTCCAGGGGGGAAAAACATTCAGTACTTC.

The rearrangement links TRBV10-1 to TRBJ2-4; 9 bases map to TRBD2. CDR3 size: 16 residues. Germline CDR1 WNHNN, CDR2 SYGVQD (reference sequence). The J segment lost 2 bases and the V segment lost 2 bases, leaving 4 bases of the junction unmatched. The CDR3 DNA follows: TGCGCCAGCAGTGAGAAGCGGGAGGTAACCAAAAACATTCAGTACTTC. Translating it yields CASSEKREVTKNIQYF.

This clonotype is termed medium-sized. The genes are TRBV6-1 and TRBJ2-3; 12 bases are shared with TRBD1. V was clipped by 5 bases and J by 0 bases; unmatched bases: 3. CDR3 length equals 16 residues. Germline CDR1 MNHNS, CDR2 SASEGT. The CDR3 bases are TGTGCCAGCAGTTCCGGGACAGGGGGCAGCACAGATACGCAGTATTTT. Translated: CASSSGTGGSTDTQYF.

V gene TRBV30 combines with J gene TRBJ2-7, with 8 bases that match TRBD2. CDR3 length equals 15 residues. Germline lookup yields CDR1 GTSNPN and CDR2 SVGIG (reference sequence). V dropped 3 bases and J dropped 2; count of bases not matched to a gene: 9. In nucleotides, the CDR3 is TGTGCCTGGAGGCGGGGGATTAGCGGGACCTACGAGCAGTACTTC. This translates into CAWRRGISGTYEQYF.

By share, this clonotype counts as hyperexpanded (1% or more). The chain has TRBV6-6 and TRBJ2-2; 10 nucleotides align to TRBD2. Germline V gene data show CDR1 as MNHNY and CDR2 as SVGAGI (reference sequence). This CDR3 contains 15 residues. Unmatched junction bases numbered 2, after V lost 2 bases and J lost 5 bases. CDR3 in DNA: TGTGCCAGCAGTTACGTAGCGGGGGGAACCGGGGAGCTGTTTTTT. It is translated as CASSYVAGGTGELFF.